Included here is one TCR beta chain sequence, with context. Antigen: not known. These data are taken from a study of PD-1 blockade in classical Hodgkin lymphoma. Findings and caveats of the study: Prior to therapy, complete responders displayed diversity much like that of newly diagnosed patients. Underlying causes for the observed repertoire differences were not defined, possibly disease activity or prior therapy. By cycle point C4D1, TCR diversity had risen significantly in CD4+ cells (but not CD8+ cells). Newly diagnosed patients reportedly had lower baseline TCR diversity than healthy donors.

Time point of the sample: cycle 4 day 1 (C4D1), after 5 to 7 weeks of nivolumab. Exposure to brentuximab vedotin varied, and each patient had relapsed following autologous stem cell transplantation. CDR1 is SEHNR, CDR2 FQNEAQ, per germline (reference sequence). Trimming pared 0 bases from V and 0 bases from J, leaving 6 bases between. The CDR3 is 15 amino acids. Assay: immunoSEQ multiplex PCR; the TCRdb copy retains only in-frame clones and omits some. The data contain 64,000 or so clones, around nine tenths of them singletons. Sequences were derived from peripheral blood mononuclear cells (PBMCs), sampled before the fourth cycle of nivolumab. The chain combines TRBV7-9 with TRBJ2-4; D perhaps matches TRBD2 (6 bases). The sequence was collected from a human donor with classical Hodgkin lymphoma. The CDR3 here is CASSLAGLAKNIQYF. The CDR3 DNA is TGTGCCAGCAGCTTAGCGGGACTAGCCAAAAACATTCAGTACTTC.